These 30 T cell receptor beta chains were all obtained from the same sample, sequenced in a study of cytomegalovirus exposure and HLA in healthy donors. Only in-frame clones appear in the TCRdb table, and some are missing; sequencing was by immunoSEQ multiplex PCR. The data contain around 150,000 clones, 91% of them seen just once; the ten biggest clones take up around 2.7%. The specimen was PBMCs. These receptor sequences come from a woman aged 18-29 years in good health and CMV-seropositive.

This sequence joins TRBV4-2 and TRBJ2-1, with 8 positions matching TRBD2. Trimming removed 2 bases from V and 0 bases from J; junction bases left unmatched: 9. The CDR3 has 18 residues. The germline gives CDR1 LGHNA, CDR2 YNFKEQ. The CDR3: CASSQTGGGRSSYNEQFF. CDR3 nucleotide sequence: TGTGCCAGCAGCCAAACCGGGGGGGGGCGGAGCTCCTACAATGAGCAGTTCTTC.

This sequence joins TRBV19 and TRBJ1-5; 9 bases line up with TRBD1. CDR3 length: 16 amino acids. After removal of 4 bases from V and 1 base from J, the junction contained 5 bases not matched to a gene. Germline V gene lookup returns CDR1 LNHDA and CDR2 SQIVND (reference sequence). CDR3 sequence: CASSKDRGTSNQPQHF. Written as DNA, the CDR3 is TGTGCCAGTAGTAAGGACAGGGGAACGAGCAATCAGCCCCAGCATTTT.

The rearrangement links TRBV6-1 to TRBJ2-7, with a weak D call TRBD1 (6 bases). Trimming removed 6 bases from V and 4 bases from J, with 13 bases in between. This CDR3 region has 13 residues. The germline gives CDR1 MNHNS, CDR2 SASEGT. CDR3 DNA sequence: TGTGCCAGCAGGTCACAGGGCGTATACGAGCAGTACTTC. Protein sequence: CASRSQGVYEQYF.

CDR3 DNA: TGCGCCAGCAGCTCCCGGGACAGGGATCTGAACACTGAAGCTTTCTTT. As protein: CASSSRDRDLNTEAFF. The chain joins TRBV5-1 to TRBJ1-1; 9 positions agree with TRBD1. The CDR3 contains 16 residues. Germline-derived CDR1 and CDR2 are SGHRS and YFSETQ. V lost 3 bases to trimming and J lost 0 bases; unmatched junction nucleotides: 6.

This clone is a singleton in its sample. The chain is built from TRBV7-8 and TRBJ1-1; weak D call: TRBD1 (5 bases). Trimming pared 4 bases from V and 6 bases from J, leaving 15 bases between. The CDR3 length is 14 residues. Germline V CDR1 and CDR2: SGHVS, FQNEAQ. CDR3 amino acids: CASSSTDSQSEAFF. CDR3 coding DNA: TGTGCCAGCAGCTCGACCGACAGTCAATCTGAAGCTTTCTTT.

The chain couples TRBV27 to TRBJ1-1; D call uncertain. This CDR3 contains 13 residues. V was pared by 8 bases and J by 5 bases, with 15 bases between. CDR1 is MNHEY, CDR2 SMNVEV, per germline (reference sequence). DNA of the CDR3: TGTGCCAGCGGCCCCCCGGGTTGGACTGAAGCTTTCTTT. It encodes CASGPPGWTEAFF.

This chain links TRBV18 with TRBJ2-3; the D is unclear. V lost 3 bases to trimming and J lost 2 bases, with 9 bases between them. CDR1 KGHSH and CDR2 LQKENI come from the germline V gene. The CDR3 consists of 14 residues. CDR3 amino acids: CASSPIESTDTQYF. CDR3 coding DNA: TGTGCCAGCTCACCTATCGAGTCCACAGATACGCAGTATTTT.

This clone showed up just once. The sample carries other DNA sequences with the same CDR3. This chain's CDR3 is CASSLSGYEQYF. CDR3 nucleotides: TGTGCCAGCAGCTTATCGGGCTACGAGCAGTACTTC. This sequence joins TRBV7-9 and TRBJ2-7; the D is unclear. The CDR3 runs 12 residues. Trimming left V 2 bases short and J 3 bases short, with 5 bases between. The V gene's germline CDR1 is SEHNR and CDR2 FQNEAQ (reference sequence).

This clone was found once. The CDR3: CASSQVWSWLAGFEYEQYF. Here the CDR3 DNA reads TGCGCCAGCAGCCAAGTTTGGTCGTGGCTAGCGGGGTTTGAGTACGAGCAGTACTTC. The chain carries TRBV4-1 and TRBJ2-7; 9 bases are shared with TRBD2. The trim removed 1 base at V and 4 bases at J, leaving 17 bases unmatched. Germline V CDR1 and CDR2: MGHRA, YSYEKL. The CDR3 runs to 19 residues.

Only one count was recorded for this clone. The V gene is TRBV2, the J gene TRBJ2-1; TRBD1 matches 7 bases. V shed 9 bases, J shed 2 bases, and the junction held 4 bases outside the gene matches. This CDR3 is built from 13 residues. CDR1 is SNHLY, CDR2 FYNNEI, per germline. Here the CDR3 DNA reads TGTGCCAGGTCCGGGACAGCCTACAATGAGCAGTTCTTC. Protein sequence: CARSGTAYNEQFF.

DNA of the CDR3: TGTGCCAGCAGTTACAGGGGTTTTGGGCAGCCCCAGCATTTT. Translating gives CASSYRGFGQPQHF. The chain recombines TRBV28 with TRBJ1-5; 7 nucleotides align to TRBD1. CDR3 length: 14 residues. V lost 4 bases, J lost 7 bases, and 7 bases stayed unmatched. Germline CDR1 and CDR2: MDHEN and SYDVKM.

The chain couples TRBV19 to TRBJ1-2; D possibly corresponds to TRBD1 (5 bases). CDR3 length: 14 amino acids. Germline-derived CDR1 and CDR2 are LNHDA and SQIVND (reference sequence). V gave up 3 bases and J gave up 3 bases, with 11 bases separating them. In DNA form, the CDR3 reads TGTGCCAGTAGTATCGAGGCAGGGTACTATGGCTACACCTTC. It translates to CASSIEAGYYGYTF.

V and J are TRBV4-3 and TRBJ2-4; 7 nucleotides line up with TRBD2. This CDR3 is 15 amino acids long. Germline V gene data show CDR1 as LGHNA and CDR2 as YSLEER. J lost 5 bases, V lost 1 base, and 5 bases had no gene match. This CDR3 reads CASSQVFGGENIQYF. The CDR3 DNA follows: TGCGCCAGCAGCCAAGTCTTTGGGGGGGAAAACATTCAGTACTTC.

The chain is built from TRBV9 and TRBJ2-7; TRBD2 agrees at 8 bases. The J segment lost 2 bases and the V segment lost 4 bases, leaving 14 bases of the junction unmatched. CDR1 and CDR2 from the germline V gene are SGDLS and YYNGEE. The CDR3 totals 17 residues. In nucleotides, the CDR3 is TGTGCCAGCAGCATATCCGGCGGGGGGAAGGGAACCTACGAGCAGTACTTC. The encoded protein is CASSISGGGKGTYEQYF.

This rearrangement joins TRBV7-9 to TRBJ2-7; 11 bases line up with TRBD1. V lost 4 bases to trimming and J lost 2 bases; unmatched junction nucleotides: 13. CDR3 size: 18 residues. CDR1 is SEHNR, CDR2 FQNEAQ, per germline (reference sequence). CDR3 in DNA: TGTGCCAGCAGCTCCCCTCCTCCGGGACAGGGGGGGCCCTACGAGCAGTACTTC. Translating gives CASSSPPPGQGGPYEQYF.

CDR3 residues: CAISLTGGNQPQHF. The DNA of the CDR3 is TGTGCCATCTCGCTAACAGGGGGAAATCAGCCCCAGCATTTT. The chain uses TRBV10-3 and TRBJ1-5; 8 nucleotides match TRBD1. CDR3 length equals 14 residues. The V gene's germline CDR1 is ENHRY and CDR2 SYGVKD. J gave up 4 bases and V 8 bases, and 7 bases lay outside the gene matches.

The rearrangement links TRBV7-2 to TRBJ1-4; D remains ambiguous. The CDR3 is made up of 14 amino acids. CDR1 is SGHTA and CDR2 is FQGNSA in the germline V gene. Trimming took 5 bases from V and 1 from J, leaving 8 bases between them. As DNA, the CDR3 is TGTGCCAGCAGCCTACAGTTAACTAATGAAAAACTGTTTTTT. This codes for CASSLQLTNEKLFF.

The chain uses TRBV18 and TRBJ2-7; D not certain. The CDR3 loop spans 14 amino acids. CDR1 is KGHSH, CDR2 LQKENI, per germline. Trimming cost V 1 base and J 7 bases, with 14 bases left between them. In DNA, the CDR3 is TGTGCCAGCTCACCACGTGGGCCCTGGCCAGAGCAGTACTTC. This gives the protein CASSPRGPWPEQYF. The whole variable domain, filled in from reference TRBV18 and TRBJ2-7, reads NAGVMQNPRHLVRRRGQEARLRCSPMKGHSHVYWYRQLPEEGLKFMVYLQKENIIDESGMPKERFSAEFPKEGPSILRIQQVVRGDSAAYFCASSPRGPWPEQYFGPGTRLTVT.

J is TRBJ1-1 and V is TRBV7-8; 8 bases agree with TRBD1. J lost 5 bases, V lost 5 bases, and 7 bases had no gene match. Germline-derived CDR1 and CDR2 are SGHVS and FQNEAQ. The CDR3 loop spans 14 amino acids. CDR3 coding DNA: TGTGCCAGCAGCCCAACAGGGGGAGGAACTGAAGCTTTCTTT. Its translation is CASSPTGGGTEAFF.

The chain employs TRBV5-4 and TRBJ2-1, with 11 bases matching TRBD2. The CDR3 runs to 16 residues. Unmatched junction bases numbered 4, after V lost 2 bases and J lost 3 bases. Per germline, CDR1 SGHNT and CDR2 YYREEE (reference sequence). The CDR3 here is CASSFSGTSGYNEQFF. Here the CDR3 DNA reads TGTGCCAGCAGCTTCTCCGGGACTAGCGGCTACAATGAGCAGTTCTTC. The full variable domain, with the rest looked up from reference TRBV5-4 and TRBJ2-1, is ETGVTQSPTHLIKTRGQQVTLRCSSQSGHNTVSWYQQALGQGPQFIFQYYREEENGRGNFPPRFSGLQFPNYSSELNVNALELDDSALYLCASSFSGTSGYNEQFFGPGTRLTVL.

The chain couples TRBV5-4 to TRBJ1-1; D gene unclear. The CDR3 is 14 amino acids. V lost 2 bases, J lost 0 bases, and 8 bases lay in between. Germline V lookup: CDR1 SGHNT, CDR2 YYREEE (reference sequence). The CDR3: CASSFSAMNTEAFF. The CDR3, as DNA: TGTGCCAGCAGCTTCAGCGCGATGAACACTGAAGCTTTCTTT.

The chain joins TRBV30 to TRBJ2-7, with a tentative D call TRBD2 (5 bases). Per the germline V gene, CDR1 is GTSNPN and CDR2 is SVGIG (reference sequence). V was cut by 1 base and J by 3 bases, with 16 bases left in between. The CDR3 has 15 amino acids. In DNA, the CDR3 is TGTGCCTGGAGTGGCGTCGGAAATGAGGGCTACGAGCAGTACTTC. It is translated as CAWSGVGNEGYEQYF.

V is TRBV7-8 and J is TRBJ1-2; possible D gene TRBD1, 6 bases. V was shortened by 0 bases and J by 1 base, with 12 bases between the two germline ends. The length of the CDR3 is 16 residues. Germline V lookup: CDR1 SGHVS, CDR2 FQNEAQ. The CDR3 DNA follows: TGTGCCAGCAGCTTAGCGGGGACATCGGGTAACTATGGCTACACCTTC. Encoded protein: CASSLAGTSGNYGYTF.

The V and J genes are TRBV7-2 and TRBJ2-3; 7 nucleotides align to TRBD2. Germline trimming cut 1 base from V and 0 bases from J; bases unmatched to any gene: 4. The length of the CDR3 is 16 residues. Germline loops: CDR1 SGHTA, CDR2 FQGNSA. The CDR3 here is CASSLVLAASTDTQYF. The CDR3 coding sequence is TGTGCCAGCAGCTTAGTCCTAGCGGCTAGCACAGATACGCAGTATTTT. The entire variable domain, with the rest obtained from reference TRBV7-2 and TRBJ2-3, is as follows: GAGVSQSPSNKVTEKGKDVELRCDPISGHTALYWYRQSLGQGLEFLIYFQGNSAPDKSGLPSDRFSAERTGGSVSTLTIQRTQQEDSAVYLCASSLVLAASTDTQYFGPGTRLTVL.

The chain couples TRBV7-9 to TRBJ2-2, with 9 bases fitting TRBD2. The CDR3 totals 16 residues. Trimming removed 0 bases from V and 1 base from J; junction bases left unmatched: 0. Germline V gene sequence: CDR1 SEHNR, CDR2 FQNEAQ (reference sequence). As DNA, the CDR3 is TGTGCCAGCAGCTTAGCAGCGGGGGGGAACACCGGGGAGCTGTTTTTT. Its translation is CASSLAAGGNTGELFF.

The chain is built from TRBV27 and TRBJ1-2, with TRBD1 as a possible D gene (5 bases). The CDR3 length is 14 residues. Germline CDR1 is MNHEY and CDR2 is SMNVEV (reference sequence). V dropped 6 bases and J dropped 8 bases, with 19 bases sitting between them. CDR3 sequence (DNA): TGTGCCAGCAGCCCCTGGGGGGGGTCGGGAGGCTACACCTTC. Amino acids: CASSPWGGSGGYTF.

V is TRBV5-1 and J is TRBJ2-7; 9 nucleotides align to TRBD1. CDR3 size: 17 residues. The germline gives CDR1 SGHRS, CDR2 YFSETQ. The ends lost 4 bases at V and 4 bases at J; junction bases unmatched: 15. Here the CDR3 reads CASSPTGGQTTRYEQYF. The DNA for the CDR3 is TGCGCCAGCAGCCCCACAGGGGGCCAAACAACCCGATACGAGCAGTACTTC.

This sequence joins TRBV5-1 and TRBJ1-1; 8 bases agree with TRBD1. Germline CDR1 and CDR2: SGHRS and YFSETQ. The CDR3 is 18 amino acids. The ends lost 4 bases at V and 3 bases at J; junction bases unmatched: 17. This CDR3 reads CASSPLDRVRDDDTEAFF. The DNA of the CDR3 is TGCGCCAGCAGCCCATTGGACAGGGTGAGGGATGATGACACTGAAGCTTTCTTT. Together with reference TRBV5-1 and TRBJ1-1, the CDR3 gives the full variable domain: KAGVTQTPRYLIKTRGQQVTLSCSPISGHRSVSWYQQTPGQGLQFLFEYFSETQRNKGNFPGRFSGRQFSNSRSEMNVSTLELGDSALYLCASSPLDRVRDDDTEAFFGQGTRLTVV.

This chain uses TRBV27 with TRBJ2-7, with 9 bases aligning to TRBD1. V gave up 8 bases and J gave up 7 bases; unmatched junction bases: 12. Germline CDR1 reads MNHEY; CDR2 reads SMNVEV (reference sequence). The CDR3 has 14 amino acids. The CDR3 loop is CASVSGDRVGEQYF. CDR3 coding DNA: TGTGCCAGCGTTAGTGGGGACAGGGTAGGGGAGCAGTACTTC.

V is TRBV7-6 and J is TRBJ2-3; a weak D match, TRBD1 (5 bases). V was shortened by 3 bases and J by 5 bases, with 18 bases between the two germline ends. Germline V gives CDR1 SGHVS, CDR2 FNYEAQ. The CDR3 runs 16 residues. The CDR3 DNA reads as TGTGCCAGCAGCTTTGGGCCGGGCCTGACAGTAGATACGCAGTATTTT. Residues: CASSFGPGLTVDTQYF.